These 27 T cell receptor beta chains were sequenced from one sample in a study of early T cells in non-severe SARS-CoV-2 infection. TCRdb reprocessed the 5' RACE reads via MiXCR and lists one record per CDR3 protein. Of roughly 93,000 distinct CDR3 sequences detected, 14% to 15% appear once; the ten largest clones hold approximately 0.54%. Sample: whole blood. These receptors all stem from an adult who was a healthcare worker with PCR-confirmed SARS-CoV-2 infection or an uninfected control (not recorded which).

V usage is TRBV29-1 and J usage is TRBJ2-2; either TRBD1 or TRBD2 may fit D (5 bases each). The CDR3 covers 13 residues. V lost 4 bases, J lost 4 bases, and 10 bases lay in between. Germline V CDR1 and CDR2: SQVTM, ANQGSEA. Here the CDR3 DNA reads TGCAGCGTTGGCAAGGGGACCACCGGGGAGCTGTTTTTT. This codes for CSVGKGTTGELFF.

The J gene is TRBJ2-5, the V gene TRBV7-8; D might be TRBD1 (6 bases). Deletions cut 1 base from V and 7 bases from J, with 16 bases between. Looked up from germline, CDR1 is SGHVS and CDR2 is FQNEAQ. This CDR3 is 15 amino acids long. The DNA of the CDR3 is TGTGCCAGCAGCTTAGATGGGGGCACCCACGGGACCCAGTACTTC. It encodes CASSLDGGTHGTQYF.

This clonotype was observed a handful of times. DNA for the CDR3: TGTGCCAGCTCCCATACACCGGTGGAGGACACTGAAGCTTTCTTT. Translated: CASSHTPVEDTEAFF. The gene calls are TRBV11-1 and TRBJ1-1; D call uncertain. This CDR3 region has 15 residues. The germline V and J ends were trimmed by 8 bases and 3 bases, with 19 bases remaining between them. Germline-derived CDR1 and CDR2 are SGHAT and FQDESV (reference sequence). Supplemented by reference TRBV11-1 and TRBJ1-1, the full variable domain reads EAEVAQSPRYKITEKSQAVAFWCDPISGHATLYWYRQILGQGPELLVQFQDESVVDDSQLPKDRFSAERLKGVDSTLKIQPAELGDSAMYLCASSHTPVEDTEAFFGQGTRLTVV.

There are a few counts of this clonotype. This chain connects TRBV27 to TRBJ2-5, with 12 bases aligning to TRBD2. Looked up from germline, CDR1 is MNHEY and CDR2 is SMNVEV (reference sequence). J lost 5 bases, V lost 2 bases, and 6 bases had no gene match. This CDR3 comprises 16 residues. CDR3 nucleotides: TGTGCCAGCAGTTTAACTAGCGGGGGGACGAGGGAGACCCAGTACTTC. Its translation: CASSLTSGGTRETQYF.

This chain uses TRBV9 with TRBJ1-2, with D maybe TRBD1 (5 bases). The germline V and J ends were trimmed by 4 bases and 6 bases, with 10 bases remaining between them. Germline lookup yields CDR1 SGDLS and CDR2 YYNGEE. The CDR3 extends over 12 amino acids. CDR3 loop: CASSRDGDGYTF. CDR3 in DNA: TGTGCCAGCAGCCGGGACGGGGATGGCTACACCTTC.

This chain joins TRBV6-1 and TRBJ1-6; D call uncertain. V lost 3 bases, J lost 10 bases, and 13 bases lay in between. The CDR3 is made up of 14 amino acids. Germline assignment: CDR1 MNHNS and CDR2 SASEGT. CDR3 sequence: CASSESSFRSPLHF. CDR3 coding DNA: TGTGCCAGCAGTGAGTCAAGTTTTAGATCACCCCTCCACTTT.

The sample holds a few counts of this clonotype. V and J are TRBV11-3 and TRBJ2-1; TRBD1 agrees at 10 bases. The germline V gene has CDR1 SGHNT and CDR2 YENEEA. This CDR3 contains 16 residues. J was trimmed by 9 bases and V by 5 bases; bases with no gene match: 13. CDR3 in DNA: TGTGCCAGCAGCCCGGCGTCGAGACAGGGGGCGAGTGAGCAGTTCTTC. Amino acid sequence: CASSPASRQGASEQFF.

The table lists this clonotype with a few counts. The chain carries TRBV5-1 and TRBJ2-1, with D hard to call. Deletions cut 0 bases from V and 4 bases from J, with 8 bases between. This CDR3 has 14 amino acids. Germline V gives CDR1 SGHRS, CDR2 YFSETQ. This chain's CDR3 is CASSLGGGYNEQFF. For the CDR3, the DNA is TGCGCCAGCAGCTTGGGTGGCGGATACAATGAGCAGTTCTTC. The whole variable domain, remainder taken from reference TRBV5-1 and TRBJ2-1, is KAGVTQTPRYLIKTRGQQVTLSCSPISGHRSVSWYQQTPGQGLQFLFEYFSETQRNKGNFPGRFSGRQFSNSRSEMNVSTLELGDSALYLCASSLGGGYNEQFFGPGTRLTVL.

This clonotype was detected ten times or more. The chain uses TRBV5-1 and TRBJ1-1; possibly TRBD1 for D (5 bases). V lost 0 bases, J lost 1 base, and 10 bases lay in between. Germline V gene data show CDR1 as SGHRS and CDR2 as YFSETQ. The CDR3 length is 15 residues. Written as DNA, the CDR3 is TGCGCCAGCAGCTTGGCACCAGGGACGAACACTGAAGCTTTCTTT. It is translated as CASSLAPGTNTEAFF. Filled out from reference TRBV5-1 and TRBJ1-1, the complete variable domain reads KAGVTQTPRYLIKTRGQQVTLSCSPISGHRSVSWYQQTPGQGLQFLFEYFSETQRNKGNFPGRFSGRQFSNSRSEMNVSTLELGDSALYLCASSLAPGTNTEAFFGQGTRLTVV.

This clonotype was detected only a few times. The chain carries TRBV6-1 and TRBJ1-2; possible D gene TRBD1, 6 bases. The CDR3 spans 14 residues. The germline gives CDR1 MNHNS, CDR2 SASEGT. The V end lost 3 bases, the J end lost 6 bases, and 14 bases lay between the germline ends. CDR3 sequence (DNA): TGTGCCAGCAGTGATGTTGGGGGGCTGGATGGCTACACCTTC. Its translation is CASSDVGGLDGYTF.

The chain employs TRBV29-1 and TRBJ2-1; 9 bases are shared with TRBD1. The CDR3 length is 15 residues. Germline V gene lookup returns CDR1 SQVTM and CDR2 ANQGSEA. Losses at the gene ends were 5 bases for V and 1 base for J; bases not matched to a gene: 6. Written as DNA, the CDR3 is TGCAGCGTTACACCGGGACAGGGTTCCTACAATGAGCAGTTCTTC. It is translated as CSVTPGQGSYNEQFF.

The CDR3 nucleotides are TGCGCCAGCAGCTTGGTGGGGACTAGCGGGGGGCAAGAGACCCAGTACTTC. It encodes CASSLVGTSGGQETQYF. The chain employs TRBV5-1 and TRBJ2-5, with 15 positions matching TRBD2. CDR3 length equals 17 residues. In germline, CDR1 is SGHRS, CDR2 YFSETQ. Trimming removed 0 bases from V and 2 bases from J; junction bases left unmatched: 2.

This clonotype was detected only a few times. The CDR3 protein is CASLDRERSLTGELFF. The CDR3 DNA follows: TGTGCCAGTTTGGACAGGGAACGATCTCTCACCGGGGAGCTGTTTTTT. The chain combines TRBV19 with TRBJ2-2; 8 bases line up with TRBD1. The trim removed 8 bases at V and 4 bases at J, leaving 12 bases unmatched. The CDR3 spans 16 residues. Germline lookup yields CDR1 LNHDA and CDR2 SQIVND (reference sequence).

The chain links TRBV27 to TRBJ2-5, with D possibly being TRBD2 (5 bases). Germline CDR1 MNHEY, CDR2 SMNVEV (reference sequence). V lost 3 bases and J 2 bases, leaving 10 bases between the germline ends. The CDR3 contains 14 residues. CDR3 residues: CASSLGSPQETQYF. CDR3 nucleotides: TGTGCCAGCAGTTTGGGGAGCCCGCAAGAGACCCAGTACTTC.

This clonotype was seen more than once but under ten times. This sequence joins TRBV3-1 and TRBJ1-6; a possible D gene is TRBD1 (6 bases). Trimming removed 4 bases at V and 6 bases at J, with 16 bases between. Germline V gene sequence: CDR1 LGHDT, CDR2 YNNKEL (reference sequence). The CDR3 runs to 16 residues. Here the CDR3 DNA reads TGTGCCAGCAGCCTTCCAGGGGCCTTCCCTAATTCACCCCTCCACTTT. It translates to CASSLPGAFPNSPLHF.

CDR3 nucleotides: TGTGCCAGCAGCGCTACCGGGACAGGCATAGATACGCAGTATTTT. Translated, it gives CASSATGTGIDTQYF. The V and J genes are TRBV5-5 and TRBJ2-3, with TRBD1 matching 8 bases. The CDR3 consists of 15 residues. Per the germline V gene, CDR1 is SGHKS and CDR2 is YYEKEE (reference sequence). J was trimmed by 5 bases and V by 4 bases; bases with no gene match: 9.

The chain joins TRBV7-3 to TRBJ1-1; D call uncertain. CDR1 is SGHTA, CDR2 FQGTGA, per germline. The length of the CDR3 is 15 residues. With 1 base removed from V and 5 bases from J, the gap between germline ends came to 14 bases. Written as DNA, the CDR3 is TGTGCCAGCAGCTTAAACGGGCGCGATCTTACTGAAGCTTTCTTT. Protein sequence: CASSLNGRDLTEAFF.

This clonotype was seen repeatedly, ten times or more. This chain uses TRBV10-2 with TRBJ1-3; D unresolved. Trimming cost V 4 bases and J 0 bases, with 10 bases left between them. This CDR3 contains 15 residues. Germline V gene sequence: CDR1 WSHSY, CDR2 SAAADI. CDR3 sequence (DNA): TGCGCCAGCAGTGCTGGCAGGAGCTCTGGAAACACCATATATTTT. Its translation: CASSAGRSSGNTIYF.

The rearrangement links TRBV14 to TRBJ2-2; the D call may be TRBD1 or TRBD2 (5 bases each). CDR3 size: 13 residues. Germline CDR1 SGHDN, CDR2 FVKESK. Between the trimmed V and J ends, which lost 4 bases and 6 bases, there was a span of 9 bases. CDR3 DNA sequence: TGTGCCAGCAGCCCCGGGGCTCCCGGGGAGCTGTTTTTT. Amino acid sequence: CASSPGAPGELFF.

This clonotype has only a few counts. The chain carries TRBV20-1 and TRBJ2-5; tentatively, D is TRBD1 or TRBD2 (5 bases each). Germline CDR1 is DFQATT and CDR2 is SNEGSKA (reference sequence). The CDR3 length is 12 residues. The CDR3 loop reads CSADGAQETQYF. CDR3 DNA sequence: TGCAGCGCGGACGGGGCCCAAGAGACCCAGTACTTC.

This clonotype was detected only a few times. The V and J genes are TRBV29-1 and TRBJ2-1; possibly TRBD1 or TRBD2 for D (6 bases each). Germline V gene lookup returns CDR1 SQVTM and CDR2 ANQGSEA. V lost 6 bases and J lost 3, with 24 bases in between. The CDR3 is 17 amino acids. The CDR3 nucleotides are TGCAGCGTCCCCGCGGCCAACCGGGGGCGACACTACAATGAGCAGTTCTTC. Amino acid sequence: CSVPAANRGRHYNEQFF.

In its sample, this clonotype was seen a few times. CDR3 in amino acids: CASIPEGGDDEQYV. DNA for the CDR3: TGTGCCAGCATTCCCGAGGGGGGGGATGACGAGCAGTACGTC. The chain joins TRBV3-1 to TRBJ2-7; D is possibly TRBD2 (7 bases). The ends were cut back, 7 bases at V and 5 bases at J, with 18 bases in the middle. Germline loops: CDR1 LGHDT, CDR2 YNNKEL (reference sequence). This CDR3 is built from 14 residues.

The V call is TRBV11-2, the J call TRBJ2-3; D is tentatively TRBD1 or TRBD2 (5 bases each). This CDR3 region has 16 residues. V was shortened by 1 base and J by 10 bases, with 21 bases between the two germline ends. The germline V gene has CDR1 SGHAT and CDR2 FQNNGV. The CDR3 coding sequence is TGTGCCAGCAGCTTAGGGGATACGCGGGCGACAGCAGCGCAGTATTTT. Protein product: CASSLGDTRATAAQYF.

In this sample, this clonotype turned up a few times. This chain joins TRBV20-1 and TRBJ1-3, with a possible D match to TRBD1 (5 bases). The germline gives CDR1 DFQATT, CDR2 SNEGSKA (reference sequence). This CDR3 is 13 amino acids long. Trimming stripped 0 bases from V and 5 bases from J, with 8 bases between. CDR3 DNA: TGCAGTGCTAGAGATCGACAGAGAAACACCATATATTTT. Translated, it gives CSARDRQRNTIYF.

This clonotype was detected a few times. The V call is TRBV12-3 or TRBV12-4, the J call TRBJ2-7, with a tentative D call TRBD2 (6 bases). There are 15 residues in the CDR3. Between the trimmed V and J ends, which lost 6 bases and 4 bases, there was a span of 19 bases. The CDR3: CASRRGGRAGYEQYV. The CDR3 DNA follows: TGTGCCAGCAGGAGGGGAGGCCGGGCCGGTTACGAGCAGTACGTC.

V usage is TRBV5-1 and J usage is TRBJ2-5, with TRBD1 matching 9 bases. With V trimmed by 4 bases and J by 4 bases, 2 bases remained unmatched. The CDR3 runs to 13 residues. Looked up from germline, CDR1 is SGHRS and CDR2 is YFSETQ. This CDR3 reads CASSRTGVETQYF. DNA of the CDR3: TGCGCCAGCAGCAGGACAGGGGTAGAGACCCAGTACTTC. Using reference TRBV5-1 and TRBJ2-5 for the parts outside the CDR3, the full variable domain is KAGVTQTPRYLIKTRGQQVTLSCSPISGHRSVSWYQQTPGQGLQFLFEYFSETQRNKGNFPGRFSGRQFSNSRSEMNVSTLELGDSALYLCASSRTGVETQYFGPGTRLLVL.

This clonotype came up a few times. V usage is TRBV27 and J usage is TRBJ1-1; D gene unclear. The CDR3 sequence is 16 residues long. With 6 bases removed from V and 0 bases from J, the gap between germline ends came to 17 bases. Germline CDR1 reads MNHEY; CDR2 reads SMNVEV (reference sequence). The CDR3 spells CASRGYLGRMNTEAFF. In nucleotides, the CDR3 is TGTGCCAGCAGGGGGTATCTGGGCAGGATGAACACTGAAGCTTTCTTT.